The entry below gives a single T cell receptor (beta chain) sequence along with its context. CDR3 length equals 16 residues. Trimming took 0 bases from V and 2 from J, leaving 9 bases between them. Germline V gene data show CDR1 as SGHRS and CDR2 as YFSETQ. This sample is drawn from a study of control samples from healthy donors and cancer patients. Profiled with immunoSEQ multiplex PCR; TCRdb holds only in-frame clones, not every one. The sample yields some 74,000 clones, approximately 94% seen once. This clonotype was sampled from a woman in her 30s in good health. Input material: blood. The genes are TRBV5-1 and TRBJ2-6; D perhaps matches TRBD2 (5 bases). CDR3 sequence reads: CASSLDGSTGANVLTF. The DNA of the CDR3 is TGCGCCAGCAGCTTGGATGGGAGTACTGGGGCCAACGTCCTGACTTTC.